The 27 T cell receptor beta chains listed next were all sequenced from one sample in a study of spatial heterogeneity in lung cancer. Specified time point: blood at routine non-recurrence follow-up after resection. TCRdb called the 5' RACE reads again in MiXCR, with one record for every CDR3 protein. Of some 46,000 distinct CDR3 sequences detected, about 11% appear once; the ten largest clones hold 32%. The material sequenced was PBMCs, taken at follow-up. The source of these receptors is a male donor with early-stage non-small cell lung cancer.

The table lists this clonotype with many counts. This chain joins TRBV7-8 and TRBJ2-7; D is ambiguous. The CDR3 is made up of 15 amino acids. Trimming removed 1 base at V and 3 bases at J, with 13 bases between. Germline values: CDR1 SGHVS, CDR2 FQNEAQ. Written as DNA, the CDR3 is TGTGCCAGCAGCTTAGGGTCGCCCGGGCTCTACGAGCAGTACTTC. This sequence encodes CASSLGSPGLYEQYF.

The table lists this clonotype with many counts. V usage is TRBV12-3 or TRBV12-4 and J usage is TRBJ2-6; the match to TRBD1 covers 8 bases. The V gene end was trimmed by 4 bases and the J gene end by 2 bases; junction bases not matched to a gene: 7. This CDR3 region has 17 residues. CDR3 nucleotide sequence: TGTGCCAGCAGTTCCAGGGGGCCAGGGCCTGGGGCCAACGTCCTGACTTTC. Protein product: CASSSRGPGPGANVLTF.

This clonotype was counted at least ten times. The chain carries TRBV29-1 and TRBJ2-5; TRBD2 matches at 12 bases. This CDR3 has 15 residues. Germline V gene sequence: CDR1 SQVTM, CDR2 ANQGSEA. Trimming took 5 bases from V and 9 from J; bases not matched to a gene: 13. The CDR3 region has the DNA TGCAGCGTTCGGACTAGCGGGGACCTTCGGATGTCCCAGTACTTC. Protein product: CSVRTSGDLRMSQYF.

This clonotype was observed a handful of times. The chain employs TRBV10-3 and TRBJ2-1; tentative D call: TRBD2 (6 bases). CDR3 length equals 16 residues. Trimming removed 0 bases from V and 4 bases from J, with 13 bases in between. Germline CDR1 and CDR2: ENHRY and SYGVKD. CDR3 loop: CAISESEGPTYNEQFF. For the CDR3, the DNA is TGTGCCATCAGTGAGTCGGAGGGACCAACTTACAATGAGCAGTTCTTC.

This clonotype was recorded at least ten times. In DNA, the CDR3 is TGTGCCAGCAGCCAACTTGGGGATACGCAGTATTTT. Protein product: CASSQLGDTQYF. The rearrangement uses TRBV3-1 and TRBJ2-3, with D hard to call. Germline CDR1 LGHDT, CDR2 YNNKEL (reference sequence). Trimming shortened V by 2 bases and J by 6 bases, and 6 bases separated the two germline ends. The CDR3 runs to 12 residues.

In this sample, this clonotype turned up many times. The genes are TRBV7-2 and TRBJ2-3; no firm D call. This CDR3 has 15 residues. V lost 1 base to trimming and J lost 1 base, with 9 bases between them. Germline-derived CDR1 and CDR2 are SGHTA and FQGNSA. This CDR3 reads CASSLGLVGTDTQYF. CDR3 DNA sequence: TGTGCCAGCAGCTTAGGCCTAGTGGGCACAGATACGCAGTATTTT. Using reference TRBV7-2 and TRBJ2-3 for the parts outside the CDR3, the full variable domain is GAGVSQSPSNKVTEKGKDVELRCDPISGHTALYWYRQSLGQGLEFLIYFQGNSAPDKSGLPSDRFSAERTGGSVSTLTIQRTQQEDSAVYLCASSLGLVGTDTQYFGPGTRLTVL.

Turning to this clonotype: A much bigger clone sits one base away, suggesting this may be a read error. The conserved phenylalanine or tryptophan is not found at the CDR3 terminus, so this likely reflects a read error. This sequence joins TRBV7-6 and TRBJ2-7; D unclear. This CDR3 is built from 15 residues. The germline V gene has CDR1 SGHVS and CDR2 FNYEAQ. V dropped 1 base and J dropped 0 bases, with 10 bases sitting between them. CDR3 nucleotides: TGTGCCAGCAGCTTAGGCCAGACGAGCTCCTACGAGCAGTACTCC. Translating gives CASSLGQTSSYEQYS.

A note on this clonotype: A much larger clone lies a single base off, so this may be a read error. The CDR3 sequence: CTSSQDTNYGYTF. CDR3 nucleotide sequence: TGTACCAGCAGCCAAGACACGAACTATGGCTACACCTTC. The chain is built from TRBV14 and TRBJ1-2; D is ambiguous. Germline V gives CDR1 SGHDN, CDR2 FVKESK. CDR3 length: 13 residues.

This clonotype was observed at least ten times. This chain joins TRBV3-1 and TRBJ1-1, with unresolved D. This CDR3 is 12 amino acids long. Germline V lookup: CDR1 LGHDT, CDR2 YNNKEL (reference sequence). The V and J ends lost 3 bases and 10 bases respectively, with 12 bases between them. The CDR3 is CASSQSQSGAFF. The CDR3 DNA reads as TGTGCCAGCAGCCAGAGTCAGAGTGGAGCTTTCTTT.

The chain couples TRBV5-4 to TRBJ2-3, with 8 bases identical to TRBD2. Germline CDR1 SGHNT, CDR2 YYREEE (reference sequence). With 0 bases clipped from V and 4 bases from J, the junction kept 1 base outside the gene matches. The CDR3 spans 14 residues. The CDR3 loop reads CASSLAAGADTQYF. The CDR3, as DNA: TGTGCCAGCAGCTTGGCAGCGGGAGCAGATACGCAGTATTTT.

This clonotype was counted at least ten times. The V call is TRBV5-1, the J call TRBJ2-5, with 8 bases matching TRBD2. From germline, CDR1 is SGHRS and CDR2 YFSETQ. With V trimmed by 5 bases and J by 1 base, 7 bases remained unmatched. The CDR3 runs to 15 residues. This CDR3 is CASRGSGRGQETQYF. The DNA for the CDR3 is TGCGCCAGCAGGGGGAGCGGGAGAGGCCAAGAGACCCAGTACTTC.

This clonotype occurred many times. The chain joins TRBV6-2 or TRBV6-3 to TRBJ1-2; D is ambiguous. The CDR3 length is 15 residues. V was clipped by 0 bases and J by 0 bases, with 8 bases between them. Germline loops: CDR1 MNHEY, CDR2 SVGEGT. The CDR3 DNA follows: TGTGCCAGCAGTTACTCCCGGCGAGCTAACTATGGCTACACCTTC. This gives the protein CASSYSRRANYGYTF.

V is TRBV18 and J is TRBJ2-7, with 9 bases aligning to TRBD1. V lost 0 bases, J lost 2 bases, and 5 bases stayed unmatched. The CDR3 covers 16 residues. Germline CDR1 and CDR2: KGHSH and LQKENI. CDR3 in DNA: TGTGCCAGCTCACCACCGGGACAGGGAATACCCTACGAGCAGTACTTC. Translated, it gives CASSPPGQGIPYEQYF.

This clonotype was recorded a few times. This rearrangement joins TRBV14 to TRBJ2-5; no clear D. The CDR3 totals 11 residues. CDR1 and CDR2 from the germline V gene are SGHDN and FVKESK. The ends were cut back, 3 bases at V and 5 bases at J, with 4 bases in the middle. The CDR3: CASSQFETQYF. Here the CDR3 DNA reads TGTGCCAGCAGCCAGTTTGAGACCCAGTACTTC.

Concerning this clonotype itself: A much larger clone differs by one base, so this may be a read error. The CDR3 nucleotides are TGTGCCAGCAGTTTAGGTACCGGGGGGCCTTTCTACGAGCGGTACTTC. This translates into CASSLGTGGPFYERYF. The J gene is TRBJ2-7, the V gene TRBV12-3 or TRBV12-4, with D possibly being TRBD2 (7 bases). The CDR3 contains 16 residues.

The table lists this clonotype with many counts. The V call is TRBV12-3 or TRBV12-4, the J call TRBJ1-1, with D perhaps matching TRBD1 (5 bases). V was pared by 7 bases and J by 1 base, with 10 bases between. The CDR3 contains 13 residues. The CDR3 bases are TGTGCCAGCACCCGGGACCCGAACACTGAAGCTTTCTTT. Translated: CASTRDPNTEAFF.

The rearrangement links TRBV28 to TRBJ1-1; 9 bases line up with TRBD1. Germline V gene data show CDR1 as MDHEN and CDR2 as SYDVKM. The CDR3 has 13 amino acids. The V gene end was trimmed by 3 bases and the J gene end by 7 bases; junction bases not matched to a gene: 3. Here the CDR3 reads CASSLNRGREAFF. The CDR3 coding sequence is TGTGCCAGCAGTTTGAACAGGGGGCGTGAAGCTTTCTTT. Full variable domain (missing parts from reference TRBV28 and TRBJ1-1): DVKVTQSSRYLVKRTGEKVFLECVQDMDHENMFWYRQDPGLGLRLIYFSYDVKMKEKGDIPEGYSVSREKKERFSLILESASTNQTSMYLCASSLNRGREAFFGQGTRLTVV.

The chain recombines TRBV4-2 with TRBJ1-4, with D possibly being TRBD1 (6 bases). V lost 3 bases and J 3 bases, leaving 14 bases between the germline ends. The CDR3 consists of 16 residues. Germline loops: CDR1 LGHNA, CDR2 YNFKEQ. CDR3 DNA: TGTGCCAGCAGCCAGGTTGGGGGCTCGGCTAATGAAAAACTGTTTTTT. Translating it yields CASSQVGGSANEKLFF.

This clonotype was seen just once. A much larger clone lies a single base off, so this may be a read error. The chain links TRBV9 to TRBJ1-4; tentatively, D is TRBD1 (5 bases). The CDR3 sequence is 17 residues long. The germline gives CDR1 SGDLS, CDR2 YYNGEE. Deletions cut 7 bases from V and 7 bases from J, with 26 bases between. Here the CDR3 DNA reads TGTGCCAGCGGGGCCCGGATCATCCAAGTACACGGTGAAAAACTGTTTTTT. It codes for CASGARIIQVHGEKLFF.

This clonotype was seen at least ten times. The chain joins TRBV12-3 or TRBV12-4 to TRBJ2-1; D perhaps matches TRBD2 (6 bases). Trimming took 3 bases from V and 2 from J, leaving 14 bases between them. The CDR3 runs to 16 residues. CDR3 nucleotides: TGTGCCAGCAGTTTGCTCCGGGACTCAGCCTACAATGAGCAGTTCTTC. This translates into CASSLLRDSAYNEQFF.

The rearrangement uses TRBV28 and TRBJ2-1; TRBD1 matches at 9 bases. Germline V CDR1 and CDR2: MDHEN, SYDVKM. V trimming: 8 bases; J trimming: 8 bases; junction bases outside the gene matches: 7. The CDR3 loop spans 13 amino acids. The CDR3 region has the DNA TGTGCCAGCGGATTGGACAGGGGAGATGAGCAGTTCTTC. Amino acid sequence: CASGLDRGDEQFF.

This clonotype was detected ten times or more. V gene TRBV5-1 combines with J gene TRBJ2-7; no clear D gene. Trimming shortened V by 4 bases and J by 4 bases, and 9 bases separated the two germline ends. Germline CDR1 is SGHRS and CDR2 is YFSETQ. CDR3 size: 12 residues. This CDR3 reads CASSPVGYEQYF. The CDR3 region has the DNA TGCGCCAGCAGCCCCGTAGGGTACGAGCAGTACTTC.

This clonotype was picked up a small number of times. The J gene is TRBJ2-7, the V gene TRBV6-6; 11 nucleotides line up with TRBD1. The CDR3 sequence is 16 residues long. Germline loops: CDR1 MNHNY, CDR2 SVGAGI (reference sequence). V was clipped by 6 bases and J by 5 bases; unmatched bases: 12. As DNA, the CDR3 is TGTGCCAGCAGACCACGTTCCGGGACAGGGGGAGACGAGCAGTACTTC. Translation gives CASRPRSGTGGDEQYF.

This clonotype was counted at least ten times. This sequence joins TRBV11-3 and TRBJ2-7; 7 bases are a match to TRBD1. V shed 5 bases and J 0 bases; nucleotides not matched to a gene: 4. The CDR3 spans 14 residues. Germline V gene lookup returns CDR1 SGHNT and CDR2 YENEEA. Written as DNA, the CDR3 is TGTGCCAGCAGCCCATCAGGGGGCTCCTACGAGCAGTACTTC. Translated, it gives CASSPSGGSYEQYF.

This clonotype was seen only a few times. The V call is TRBV4-2, the J call TRBJ2-7; 9 bases map to TRBD2. The CDR3 has 19 amino acids. The junction had 20 bases not matched to a gene; V was cut back by 5 bases and J by 3 bases. Germline V gene lookup returns CDR1 LGHNA and CDR2 YNFKEQ. In DNA, the CDR3 is TGTGCCAGCAGCAAATACATAGCGGGAGCTCCTGAACGGGGCTACGAGCAGTACTTC. Translation gives CASSKYIAGAPERGYEQYF.

In its sample, this clonotype was seen a few times. V usage is TRBV5-1 and J usage is TRBJ2-1, with D unclear. The V end lost 4 bases, the J end lost 1 base, and 12 bases lay between the germline ends. The germline CDR1 and CDR2 sequences are SGHRS and YFSETQ. The CDR3 runs 15 residues. The CDR3 loop reads CASSQASVSYNEQFF. In nucleotides, the CDR3 is TGCGCCAGCAGCCAGGCTTCAGTTTCCTACAATGAGCAGTTCTTC.

The genes are TRBV27 and TRBJ1-5, with 7 bases identical to TRBD1. The CDR3 is 14 amino acids. Per germline, CDR1 MNHEY and CDR2 SMNVEV (reference sequence). V shed 5 bases, J shed 4 bases, and the junction held 5 bases outside the gene matches. CDR3 nucleotides: TGTGCCAGCAGTCCCCGGGACAGTAATCAGCCCCAGCATTTT. Its translation is CASSPRDSNQPQHF.